The subject of this entry is one T cell receptor (beta chain). Looked up from germline, CDR1 is MNHEY and CDR2 is SVGAGI. V was clipped by 10 bases and J by 2 bases, with 16 bases between them. This CDR3 has 14 residues. The data belong to a study of OX40 agonist ivuxolimab in advanced cancers. Data came from immunoSEQ multiplex PCR; TCRdb stores just in-frame clones and leaves some out. The table includes about 78,000 clones, roughly four fifths detected once. The starting material was CD4+ or CD8+ T cells sorted from blood, obtained in a trial of the OX40 agonist ivuxolimab. The gene calls are TRBV6-5 and TRBJ2-3; D remains ambiguous. The TCR originated in an adult with an advanced solid tumor such as melanoma, head and neck, liver or kidney cancer. The CDR3 nucleotides are TGTGCCACAAAGATGGACGGTGCCACAGATACGCAGTATTTT. It is translated as CATKMDGATDTQYF.